This entry lists 29 T cell receptor beta chains sequenced from one sample in a study of CD4+ T cells in melanoma. Profiling relied on immunoSEQ multiplex PCR, and the TCRdb table lists in-frame clones only, not all of them. The profile shows more than 90,000 clones, around 92% of them singletons. Sequenced material: peripheral blood. The receptors come from a human donor with melanoma.

V is TRBV10-3 and J is TRBJ2-7; D possibly uses TRBD1 or TRBD2 (5 bases each). Germline V gene sequence: CDR1 ENHRY, CDR2 SYGVKD. CDR3 length: 15 residues. V lost 10 bases to trimming and J lost 1 base, with 20 bases between them. CDR3 DNA: TGTGCCACTCAACGGGACGGGCAGGGATCCTACGAGCAGTACTTC. Amino acid sequence: CATQRDGQGSYEQYF.

The CDR3 DNA is TGCGCCAGCAGCCAAGATCCGGGCGGGGGGGATGAGCAGTATTTT. It is translated as CASSQDPGGGDEQYF. The chain couples TRBV4-3 to TRBJ2-3; TRBD2 agrees at 9 bases. V lost 0 bases to trimming and J lost 11 bases; unmatched junction nucleotides: 9. The CDR3 contains 15 residues. The germline gives CDR1 LGHNA, CDR2 YSLEER.

The chain joins TRBV7-3 to TRBJ2-2; no reliable D call. The CDR3 sequence is 18 residues long. Germline V CDR1 and CDR2: SGHTA, FQGTGA. Trimming removed 1 base at V and 0 bases at J, with 15 bases between. CDR3 loop: CASSLKASFTTNTGELFF. The CDR3 DNA is TGTGCCAGCAGCTTAAAGGCCAGCTTCACAACGAACACCGGGGAGCTGTTTTTT.

This clone came up once. The rearrangement joins TRBV7-2 to TRBJ2-2; 12 nucleotides line up with TRBD2. CDR1 SGHTA and CDR2 FQGNSA come from the germline V gene. With V trimmed by 4 bases and J by 0 bases, 3 bases remained unmatched. This CDR3 region has 17 residues. The CDR3 DNA sequence: TGTGCCAGCAGCTACAGGACTAGCGGGACGAACACCGGGGAGCTGTTTTTT. Protein product: CASSYRTSGTNTGELFF.

The rearrangement links TRBV5-1 to TRBJ2-7, with TRBD1 identical over 8 bases. Germline CDR1 is SGHRS and CDR2 is YFSETQ. J was trimmed by 9 bases and V by 1 base; bases with no gene match: 6. This CDR3 spans 13 amino acids. This chain's CDR3 is CASSLSGGEVQYF. The CDR3 coding sequence is TGCGCCAGCAGCTTGTCAGGGGGCGAAGTGCAGTACTTC.

This chain links TRBV5-1 with TRBJ2-1, with D hard to call. The CDR3 totals 12 residues. The V end was cut by 1 base, the J end by 8 bases, with 7 bases between. In germline, CDR1 is SGHRS, CDR2 YFSETQ. In DNA, the CDR3 is TGCGCCAGCAGCTTGTCGCGTCATGAGCAGTTCTTC. Its protein product is CASSLSRHEQFF.

The chain couples TRBV7-2 to TRBJ2-1; 10 bases are shared with TRBD1. The CDR3 length is 16 residues. V trimming: 5 bases; J trimming: 8 bases; junction bases outside the gene matches: 12. CDR1 is SGHTA and CDR2 is FQGNSA in the germline V gene. As DNA, the CDR3 is TGTGCCAGCAGCCGGTGGGGACAGGGGTATATGGATGAGCAGTTCTTC. Protein: CASSRWGQGYMDEQFF. The full variable domain, completed using reference TRBV7-2 and TRBJ2-1, is GAGVSQSPSNKVTEKGKDVELRCDPISGHTALYWYRQSLGQGLEFLIYFQGNSAPDKSGLPSDRFSAERTGGSVSTLTIQRTQQEDSAVYLCASSRWGQGYMDEQFFGPGTRLTVL.

This clone was observed a few times. V and J are TRBV5-4 and TRBJ1-6; D is uncertain. Trimming shortened V by 0 bases and J by 10 bases, and 8 bases separated the two germline ends. The CDR3 spans 13 residues. Germline CDR1 and CDR2: SGHNT and YYREEE (reference sequence). CDR3 residues: CASSLVESSPLHF. The CDR3 coding sequence is TGTGCCAGCAGCTTGGTCGAGAGCTCACCCCTCCACTTT.

The chain has TRBV7-2 and TRBJ2-2, with 7 bases identical to TRBD1. The CDR3 runs to 15 residues. CDR1 is SGHTA, CDR2 FQGNSA, per germline. V shed 4 bases and J 2 bases; nucleotides not matched to a gene: 4. The CDR3 DNA sequence: TGTGCCAGCAGCTCGGACAGGTCCAACACCGGGGAGCTGTTTTTT. Translation gives CASSSDRSNTGELFF.

The chain is built from TRBV11-2 and TRBJ1-3; D is ambiguous. With 8 bases removed from V and 0 bases from J, the gap between germline ends came to 8 bases. Germline V gene sequence: CDR1 SGHAT, CDR2 FQNNGV. The CDR3 is 13 amino acids. The CDR3 region is CASEVSSGNTIYF. The CDR3 nucleotides are TGTGCCAGCGAAGTCAGCTCTGGAAACACCATATATTTT. Full variable domain (rest looked up from reference TRBV11-2 and TRBJ1-3): EAGVAQSPRYKIIEKRQSVAFWCNPISGHATLYWYQQILGQGPKLLIQFQNNGVVDDSQLPKDRFSAERLKGVDSTLKIQPAKLEDSAVYLCASEVSSGNTIYFGEGSWLTVV.

This chain links TRBV27 with TRBJ1-3, with 11 bases aligning to TRBD1. Looked up from germline, CDR1 is MNHEY and CDR2 is SMNVEV (reference sequence). V lost 0 bases to trimming and J lost 1 base; unmatched junction nucleotides: 2. The CDR3 is 17 amino acids. The CDR3 loop reads CASSLSGTGGSGNTIYF. CDR3 DNA sequence: TGTGCCAGCAGTTTATCAGGGACAGGGGGTTCTGGAAACACCATATATTTT.

The gene calls are TRBV4-1 and TRBJ2-3; 10 nucleotides line up with TRBD2. Per the germline V gene, CDR1 is MGHRA and CDR2 is YSYEKL. With V trimmed by 0 bases and J by 0 bases, 6 bases remained unmatched. This CDR3 region has 18 residues. Written as DNA, the CDR3 is TGCGCCAGCAGCCAAGAGTCGTCGACTAGCGGGAGCACAGATACGCAGTATTTT. Translation: CASSQESSTSGSTDTQYF.

V gene TRBV19 combines with J gene TRBJ1-2; tentatively, D is TRBD1 (5 bases). Per the germline V gene, CDR1 is LNHDA and CDR2 is SQIVND (reference sequence). Trimming removed 5 bases from V and 6 bases from J, with 13 bases in between. This CDR3 contains 13 residues. The CDR3 DNA follows: TGTGCCAGTAGTTGGGGACCCGGGGATGGCTACACCTTC. Protein sequence: CASSWGPGDGYTF.

The chain has TRBV6-6 and TRBJ2-2; D is ambiguous. Trimming took 7 bases from V and 0 from J, leaving 0 bases between them. CDR1 is MNHNY and CDR2 is SVGAGI in the germline V gene (reference sequence). The CDR3 sequence is 11 residues long. CDR3 sequence: CASTNTGELFF. The CDR3 nucleotides read TGTGCCAGCACGAACACCGGGGAGCTGTTTTTT.

The chain employs TRBV5-1 and TRBJ2-1; D may be TRBD1 or TRBD2 (5 bases each). Looked up from germline, CDR1 is SGHRS and CDR2 is YFSETQ. V shed 0 bases and J shed 0 bases, with 16 bases lying between them. The CDR3 is 18 residues long. CDR3 in DNA: TGCGCCAGCAGCTTGGCCCTCCTCGGGGACCGCTCCTACAATGAGCAGTTCTTC. It is translated as CASSLALLGDRSYNEQFF.

CDR3 coding DNA: TGTGCCACGATCGGGGCAGATGGGGTAGGTGGCTACACCTTC. Amino acid sequence: CATIGADGVGGYTF. The chain has TRBV28 and TRBJ1-2; tentative D call: TRBD1 (5 bases). The V end lost 10 bases, the J end lost 7 bases, and 22 bases lay between the germline ends. The CDR3 contains 14 residues. Germline V gives CDR1 MDHEN, CDR2 SYDVKM.

The chain recombines TRBV5-8 with TRBJ1-2; TRBD1 aligns across 7 bases. Germline V gives CDR1 SGHTS, CDR2 YDEGEE. The CDR3 is 12 residues long. Trimming at V came to 4 bases and at J to 12 bases, leaving 9 bases not matched to a gene. Here the CDR3 reads CASSIEGARNTF. DNA of the CDR3: TGTGCCAGCAGCATCGAGGGGGCGCGGAACACCTTC.

The CDR3 nucleotides are TGTGCCAGCAGCTTAGGGGCAGGGGCGAGGGAAAAACTGTTTTTT. Translated, it gives CASSLGAGAREKLFF. The chain joins TRBV7-2 to TRBJ1-4, with TRBD1 as a possible D gene (6 bases). CDR3 length: 15 amino acids. The V gene's germline CDR1 is SGHTA and CDR2 FQGNSA. Trimming removed 1 base from V and 8 bases from J, with 14 bases in between.

This clone has a single count. The chain recombines TRBV7-3 with TRBJ2-2; D remains unclear. V lost 5 bases and J lost 1, with 5 bases in between. CDR3 length: 13 amino acids. CDR1 SGHTA and CDR2 FQGTGA come from the germline V gene. This CDR3 is CASSPQNTGELFF. DNA of the CDR3: TGTGCCAGCAGCCCCCAGAACACCGGGGAGCTGTTTTTT.

V usage is TRBV19 and J usage is TRBJ2-7, with D possibly called TRBD1 or TRBD2 (6 bases each). The ends were cut back, 7 bases at V and 0 bases at J, with 16 bases in the middle. CDR3 length equals 15 residues. CDR1 and CDR2 from the germline V gene are LNHDA and SQIVND (reference sequence). This CDR3 reads CASTRGGGNSYEQYF. As DNA, the CDR3 is TGTGCCAGTACCCGCGGAGGGGGAAACTCCTACGAGCAGTACTTC.

The rearrangement links TRBV5-5 to TRBJ1-5; the match to TRBD1 covers 7 bases. Germline CDR1 reads SGHKS; CDR2 reads YYEKEE (reference sequence). Trimming at V came to 3 bases and at J to 0 bases, leaving 9 bases not matched to a gene. CDR3 length: 17 amino acids. The CDR3 DNA reads as TGTGCCAGCAGCTCCCGGACAGGACCCATTAGCAATCAGCCCCAGCATTTT. It yields the protein CASSSRTGPISNQPQHF.

This clone was seen a single time. The J gene is TRBJ1-2, the V gene TRBV18; D is ambiguous. The CDR3 covers 13 residues. The germline CDR1 and CDR2 sequences are KGHSH and LQKENI. The ends were cut back, 0 bases at V and 6 bases at J, with 8 bases in the middle. The CDR3 protein is CASSPPGTDGYTF. CDR3 DNA sequence: TGTGCCAGCTCACCACCGGGTACAGATGGCTACACCTTC.

This chain connects TRBV28 to TRBJ2-3; TRBD2 matches 10 bases. The ends lost 1 base at V and 4 bases at J; junction bases unmatched: 11. The germline V gene encodes CDR1 MDHEN and CDR2 SYDVKM. The CDR3 extends over 18 amino acids. DNA for the CDR3: TGTGCCAGCAGTTTATTGTTTGGTAGCGGGAGGTTTGCAGATACGCAGTATTTT. Its translation is CASSLLFGSGRFADTQYF.

V is TRBV6-1 and J is TRBJ2-5; TRBD2 might be the D (7 bases). The CDR3 runs to 14 residues. Germline V gene lookup returns CDR1 MNHNS and CDR2 SASEGT. The ends were cut back, 6 bases at V and 3 bases at J, with 14 bases in the middle. In DNA form, the CDR3 reads TGTGCCAGCAGACCTGGGGGGGGCGAAGAGACCCAGTACTTC. Protein sequence: CASRPGGGEETQYF.

The chain has TRBV30 and TRBJ2-5, with D unclear. V was shortened by 1 base and J by 1 base, with 1 base between the two germline ends. This CDR3 comprises 11 residues. CDR1 and CDR2 (germline): GTSNPN, SVGIG (reference sequence). The CDR3 nucleotides read TGTGCCTGGAGTGCCCAAGAGACCCAGTACTTC. Protein: CAWSAQETQYF.

The chain combines TRBV29-1 with TRBJ2-5; 9 nucleotides agree with TRBD1. CDR3 size: 13 residues. The V gene's germline CDR1 is SQVTM and CDR2 ANQGSEA. J gave up 5 bases and V 5 bases, and 6 bases lay outside the gene matches. CDR3 region: CSVTDRGGETQYF. CDR3 nucleotide sequence: TGCAGCGTTACGGACAGGGGAGGGGAGACCCAGTACTTC.

The J gene is TRBJ1-4, the V gene TRBV5-1; perhaps TRBD1 as D (6 bases). Trimming took off 3 bases at V and 7 bases at J, with 16 bases between the two ends. This CDR3 is 15 amino acids long. The germline gives CDR1 SGHRS, CDR2 YFSETQ. Here the CDR3 DNA reads TGCGCCAGCAGCTCCGGCGGGCAGGGGCTTGAAAAACTGTTTTTT. It yields the protein CASSSGGQGLEKLFF.

The CDR3 coding sequence is TGCGCCAGCAGCTTGGCAGGGGGCGGTAATTACGAGCAGTACTTC. Translating gives CASSLAGGGNYEQYF. J is TRBJ2-7 and V is TRBV5-1, with TRBD1 matching 8 bases. The V and J ends lost 0 bases and 4 bases, in that order; junction bases with no gene match: 6. The CDR3 runs 15 residues. CDR1 is SGHRS and CDR2 is YFSETQ in the germline V gene.

The J gene is TRBJ2-7, the V gene TRBV6-5; a weak D match, TRBD1 (5 bases). Looked up from germline, CDR1 is MNHEY and CDR2 is SVGAGI. The CDR3 totals 14 residues. V was pared by 2 bases and J by 7 bases, with 15 bases between. The DNA for the CDR3 is TGTGCCAGCAGTTACGTAAACAGGCCTTGGGAGCAGTACTTC. Translated, it gives CASSYVNRPWEQYF.